Below are 19 T cell receptor beta chains sequenced from a single sample in a study of cytomegalovirus exposure and HLA in healthy donors. PCR involved 60 Vbeta and 13 Jbeta primers. Sequenced by immunoSEQ multiplex PCR; TCRdb stores in-frame clones only, minus some. This repertoire comprises about 130,000 clones; its ten largest clones make up under 3.5%. The material sequenced was PBMCs. These receptors were taken from a young man in good health and CMV-seronegative.

Points on this clone: Germline is not matched at one junction end, which may reflect a read error. The chain recombines TRBV11-1 with TRBJ2-7; 8 bases are shared with TRBD2. Germline CDR1 SGHAT, CDR2 FQDESV (reference sequence). The CDR3 has 15 amino acids. CDR3 nucleotides: TGTGCCAGCAGCCTAGCGGGCCAATTGACCTACGAGCAGTACTTC. This translates into CASSLAGQLTYEQYF.

The J gene is TRBJ2-1, the V gene TRBV30; possibly TRBD1 for D (6 bases). Per the germline V gene, CDR1 is GTSNPN and CDR2 is SVGIG (reference sequence). This CDR3 spans 11 amino acids. Trimming cost V 2 bases and J 12 bases, with 11 bases left between them. CDR3 sequence reads: CAWSNTGMQFF. CDR3 in DNA: TGTGCCTGGAGTAACACAGGGATGCAGTTCTTC.

This sequence joins TRBV4-1 and TRBJ2-7; 7 positions agree with TRBD1. V lost 3 bases to trimming and J lost 0 bases; unmatched junction nucleotides: 5. This CDR3 has 15 amino acids. Germline V lookup: CDR1 MGHRA, CDR2 YSYEKL. Written as DNA, the CDR3 is TGCGCCAGCAGCCAGACGTCAGGGGGCTCCTACGAGCAGTACTTC. Protein product: CASSQTSGGSYEQYF.

The CDR3 region has the DNA TGTGCCAGCAGTGGCGGGGCTAACAGGGGCGAAAAACTGTTTTTT. It encodes CASSGGANRGEKLFF. The chain combines TRBV2 with TRBJ1-4; 7 nucleotides align to TRBD1. V dropped 4 bases and J dropped 8; count of bases not matched to a gene: 10. The length of the CDR3 is 15 residues. Germline CDR1 is SNHLY and CDR2 is FYNNEI.

The chain carries TRBV4-3 and TRBJ1-2, with 7 bases lining up with TRBD1. Per germline, CDR1 LGHNA and CDR2 YSLEER. The CDR3 covers 15 residues. V shed 3 bases, J shed 4 bases, and the junction held 8 bases outside the gene matches. The CDR3 DNA reads as TGCGCCAGCAGCCAGGACAGGCAGCTAACCTATGGCTACACCTTC. Its protein is CASSQDRQLTYGYTF.

The chain couples TRBV14 to TRBJ1-5; D call uncertain. The germline V and J ends were trimmed by 0 bases and 4 bases, with 4 bases remaining between them. CDR1 is SGHDN and CDR2 is FVKESK in the germline V gene. The CDR3 covers 13 residues. The DNA for the CDR3 is TGTGCCAGCAGCCAAGATGAGAATCAGCCCCAGCATTTT. It yields the protein CASSQDENQPQHF.

This CDR3 reads CSVVSGGISYEQYF. The CDR3 DNA is TGCAGCGTTGTTAGCGGGGGCATCTCCTACGAGCAGTACTTC. The V and J genes are TRBV29-1 and TRBJ2-7; 9 nucleotides match TRBD2. V trimming: 4 bases; J trimming: 0 bases; junction bases outside the gene matches: 4. Germline CDR1 SQVTM, CDR2 ANQGSEA. The CDR3 has 14 amino acids.

The chain uses TRBV28 and TRBJ2-5; 7 nucleotides match TRBD1. V gave up 4 bases and J gave up 1 base; unmatched junction bases: 18. The CDR3 is made up of 19 amino acids. CDR1 is MDHEN, CDR2 SYDVKM, per germline. The CDR3 spells CASSSNRPRQGRGQETQYF. CDR3 in DNA: TGTGCCAGCAGTTCAAACCGCCCGCGACAGGGAAGAGGCCAAGAGACCCAGTACTTC.

The gene calls are TRBV28 and TRBJ1-3, with 8 bases that match TRBD1. Germline V gene data show CDR1 as MDHEN and CDR2 as SYDVKM. The ends lost 5 bases at V and 2 bases at J; junction bases unmatched: 29. The CDR3 extends over 23 amino acids. The CDR3 protein is CASSPQGRQGSASGAAPGNTIYF. CDR3 DNA: TGTGCCAGCAGTCCCCAAGGTAGACAGGGGTCGGCGTCAGGAGCGGCGCCTGGAAACACCATATATTTT.

The V call is TRBV27, the J call TRBJ1-6; the match to TRBD1 covers 10 bases. The V gene's germline CDR1 is MNHEY and CDR2 SMNVEV (reference sequence). The CDR3 runs to 15 residues. With 6 bases clipped from V and 8 bases from J, the junction kept 7 bases outside the gene matches. CDR3: CASRKDRGQDSPLHF. The CDR3 bases are TGTGCCAGCAGGAAAGACAGGGGGCAGGATTCACCCCTCCACTTT.

The chain employs TRBV18 and TRBJ1-5, with 10 nucleotides matching TRBD1. The V gene end was trimmed by 2 bases and the J gene end by 2 bases; junction bases not matched to a gene: 6. The germline CDR1 and CDR2 sequences are KGHSH and LQKENI. This CDR3 spans 17 amino acids. This CDR3 is CASSPRTGQGGNQPQHF. CDR3 coding DNA: TGTGCCAGCTCACCAAGAACTGGACAGGGGGGCAATCAGCCCCAGCATTTT.

Comments on this clone: A junction boundary mismatches the germline segment, possibly from a read error. The V and J genes are TRBV4-1 and TRBJ2-1; TRBD2 matches at 9 bases. Germline CDR1 is MGHRA and CDR2 is YSYEKL. The CDR3 spans 15 residues. CDR3 region: CASSQPSGTYNERFF. CDR3 bases: TGCGCCAGCAGCCAGCCTAGCGGGACCTACAATGAGCGGTTCTTC.

The chain is built from TRBV7-6 and TRBJ2-7, with 7 bases aligning to TRBD1. Germline V gene data show CDR1 as SGHVS and CDR2 as FNYEAQ. CDR3 length: 19 residues. The trim removed 5 bases at V and 0 bases at J, leaving 19 bases unmatched. CDR3 coding DNA: TGTGCCAGCAGCCTTACCCCGTTGAAAGCCGGGACAGCCTCCTACGAGCAGTACTTC. Amino acids: CASSLTPLKAGTASYEQYF. Full variable domain (outside the CDR3, taken from reference TRBV7-6 and TRBJ2-7): GAGVSQSPRYKVTKRGQDVALRCDPISGHVSLYWYRQALGQGPEFLTYFNYEAQQDKSGLPNDRFSAERPEGSISTLTIQRTEQRDSAMYRCASSLTPLKAGTASYEQYFGPGTRLTVT.

The rearrangement links TRBV11-2 to TRBJ1-1; D is uncertain. The CDR3 consists of 12 residues. The germline V gene has CDR1 SGHAT and CDR2 FQNNGV. Trimming stripped 5 bases from V and 1 base from J, with 5 bases between. DNA for the CDR3: TGTGCCAGCAGCCCCCAGAACACTGAAGCTTTCTTT. Translating it yields CASSPQNTEAFF.

This chain joins TRBV7-3 and TRBJ1-1; D ambiguous. V lost 1 base to trimming and J lost 8 bases, with 14 bases between them. The CDR3 has 14 residues. Per germline, CDR1 SGHTA and CDR2 FQGTGA. The CDR3 DNA is TGTGCCAGCAGCTTAATGGGCACGGAGGTCGAAGCTTTCTTT. Translation: CASSLMGTEVEAFF.

The V call is TRBV11-3, the J call TRBJ2-2; 7 positions match TRBD1. The CDR3 covers 14 residues. Germline values: CDR1 SGHNT, CDR2 YENEEA. J gave up 5 bases and V 5 bases, and 5 bases lay outside the gene matches. The CDR3 region has the DNA TGTGCCAGCAGCCCGACAGGGAAGACCGGGGAGCTGTTTTTT. It is translated as CASSPTGKTGELFF.

The V and J genes are TRBV29-1 and TRBJ2-4, with D maybe TRBD2 (5 bases). Germline V gives CDR1 SQVTM, CDR2 ANQGSEA. Trimming left V 4 bases short and J 8 bases short, with 21 bases between. This CDR3 contains 15 residues. In DNA, the CDR3 is TGCAGCGTTGTGATTTCCGGGATCGTTCTGGACATTCAGTACTTC. This sequence encodes CSVVISGIVLDIQYF. Combining the CDR3 with reference TRBV29-1 and TRBJ2-4 gives the whole variable domain SAVISQKPSRDICQRGTSLTIQCQVDSQVTMMFWYRQQPGQSLTLIATANQGSEATYESGFVIDKFPISRPNLTFSTLTVSNMSPEDSSIYLCSVVISGIVLDIQYFGAGTRLSVL.

The V call is TRBV28, the J call TRBJ2-2, with 7 positions matching TRBD2. Germline V CDR1 and CDR2: MDHEN, SYDVKM. The CDR3 totals 19 residues. Losses at the gene ends were 5 bases for V and 0 bases for J; bases not matched to a gene: 15. DNA of the CDR3: TGTGCCAGCAGTACCTTCCGACTAAGCGGGACTGCGAACACCGGGGAGCTGTTTTTT. Its translation is CASSTFRLSGTANTGELFF.

J is TRBJ1-3 and V is TRBV10-3; D gene uncertain. The CDR3 consists of 16 residues. CDR1 and CDR2 (germline): ENHRY, SYGVKD. V lost 3 bases to trimming and J lost 0 bases, with 12 bases between them. As DNA, the CDR3 is TGTGCCATCAGTGACCTAGGCGGATACTCTGGAAACACCATATATTTT. It translates to CAISDLGGYSGNTIYF.